A selection of T cell receptor beta chains follows, all from one sample in a study of blood T cells in healthy people across ages. In TCRdb, the 5' RACE reads were re-called with MiXCR into one record per CDR3 protein. Of around 1,900,000 distinct CDR3 sequences in the sample, about two fifths were seen once. The sample consisted of blood. The receptors here all came from a human donor in good health. Both conserved end residues are part of each CDR3. The D gene is left open where the match is weak. A row's size may be missing; if present it is once, few, many or a size class.

clone size: -
V gene: TRBV12-3/TRBV12-4
J gene: TRBJ2-3
D gene: -
CDR3 DNA: TGTGCCAGCATAGGGTATTGGACAGATACGCAGTATTTT
CDR3 protein: CASIGYWTDTQYF

clone size: few
V gene: TRBV7-2
J gene: TRBJ1-1
D gene: -
CDR3 DNA: TGTGCCAGCAGCTTAGTCGCGGCGGGGAGTTGGACTGAAGCTTTCTTT
CDR3 protein: CASSLVAAGSWTEAFF

clone size: -
V gene: TRBV3-1
J gene: TRBJ2-1
D gene: -
CDR3 DNA: TGTGCCAGCAGCCAACCCCTGTCCAGCTCCTACAATGAGCAGTTCTTC
CDR3 protein: CASSQPLSSSYNEQFF

clone size: -
V gene: TRBV11-1
J gene: TRBJ2-1
D gene: TRBD2
CDR3 DNA: TGTGCCAGCAGCGAGCGGGGCGTAGAGCAGTTCTTC
CDR3 protein: CASSERGVEQFF

clone size: -
V gene: TRBV20-1
J gene: TRBJ2-1
D gene: TRBD1
CDR3 DNA: TGCAGTGCTAGAGCGCCGGACAGGGGGAACAATGAGCAGTTCTTC
CDR3 protein: CSARAPDRGNNEQFF

clone size: once
V gene: TRBV7-9
J gene: TRBJ1-4
D gene: -
CDR3 DNA: TGTGCCAGCAGCTTAGATGGGGGCCCTAATGAAAAACTGTTTTTT
CDR3 protein: CASSLDGGPNEKLFF

clone size: -
V gene: TRBV5-5
J gene: TRBJ2-5
D gene: TRBD2
CDR3 DNA: TGTGCCAGCAGCGGTGTAAGCGGGGTAGAGACCCAGTACTTC
CDR3 protein: CASSGVSGVETQYF

clone size: once
V gene: TRBV4-3
J gene: TRBJ2-1
D gene: TRBD2
CDR3 DNA: TGCGCCAGCAGCCAAGAGTGGGGGGTAGCGGGGGAAGAGACCCAGTTCTTC
CDR3 protein: CASSQEWGVAGEETQFF

clone size: -
V gene: TRBV6-4
J gene: TRBJ2-7
D gene: TRBD1
CDR3 DNA: TGTGCCAGCAGTGACTCAAGGGACAGCTCCTACGAGCAGTACTTC
CDR3 protein: CASSDSRDSSYEQYF

clone size: -
V gene: TRBV11-1
J gene: TRBJ2-2
D gene: TRBD2
CDR3 DNA: TGTGCCAGCAGCTCCCAATTTAGCGGGCGAGGGGTCAACGCGAACACCGGGGAGCTGTTTTTT
CDR3 protein: CASSSQFSGRGVNANTGELFF

clone size: -
V gene: TRBV2
J gene: TRBJ2-7
D gene: -
CDR3 DNA: TGTGCCAGCACCTTCGGGGAGATCTCCGAGCAGTACTTC
CDR3 protein: CASTFGEISEQYF

clone size: few
V gene: TRBV20-1
J gene: TRBJ1-2
D gene: -
CDR3 DNA: TGCAGTGCTAGAGACATCTGGGCCCGGGGTAACTATGGCTACACCTTC
CDR3 protein: CSARDIWARGNYGYTF

clone size: -
V gene: TRBV3-1
J gene: TRBJ1-2
D gene: -
CDR3 DNA: TGTGCCAGCAGCCAAGATGGTGGTGAAGGGGCAGGGTCTGGCTACACCTTC
CDR3 protein: CASSQDGGEGAGSGYTF

clone size: many
V gene: TRBV7-3
J gene: TRBJ2-4
D gene: -
CDR3 DNA: TGTGCCAGCAGCTTAACAGGCAGCTTAGCCAAAAACATTCAGTACTTC
CDR3 protein: CASSLTGSLAKNIQYF

clone size: -
V gene: TRBV29-1
J gene: TRBJ2-7
D gene: TRBD1
CDR3 DNA: TGCAGCGTTGTCGGGGCTGGGGACAGGGCATTGTACGAGCAGTACTTC
CDR3 protein: CSVVGAGDRALYEQYF

clone size: few
V gene: TRBV7-2
J gene: TRBJ1-1
D gene: -
CDR3 DNA: TGTGCCAGCAATAGGGGCCCTGAAGCTTTCTTT
CDR3 protein: CASNRGPEAFF

clone size: -
V gene: TRBV5-6
J gene: TRBJ2-5
D gene: TRBD1
CDR3 DNA: TGTGCCAGCAGCTTGGCAGGGGGCGAAGGGGAGACCCAGTACTTC
CDR3 protein: CASSLAGGEGETQYF

clone size: -
V gene: TRBV5-4
J gene: TRBJ2-1
D gene: TRBD2
CDR3 DNA: TGTGCCAGCAGCTTTGGCGGGGGGGCCAATGAGCAGTTCTTC
CDR3 protein: CASSFGGGANEQFF

clone size: -
V gene: TRBV5-1
J gene: TRBJ1-2
D gene: -
CDR3 DNA: TGCGCCAGCAGCCCAAGTACTCAGGATCGACATGGCTACACCTTC
CDR3 protein: CASSPSTQDRHGYTF

clone size: -
V gene: TRBV7-9
J gene: TRBJ2-7
D gene: -
CDR3 DNA: TGTGCCAGCAGCTTAGAGTCAGGGGCAGCCCAGTACTTC
CDR3 protein: CASSLESGAAQYF

clone size: -
V gene: TRBV4-3
J gene: TRBJ2-5
D gene: TRBD2
CDR3 DNA: TGCGCCAGCAGCCAAGGATCTAGCGGGGCAAAAGAGACCCAGTACTTC
CDR3 protein: CASSQGSSGAKETQYF

clone size: -
V gene: TRBV7-8
J gene: TRBJ2-2
D gene: TRBD1
CDR3 DNA: TGTGCCAGCAGCTTACGGGTTGACAGGGTAGTCACCGGGGAGCTGTTTTTT
CDR3 protein: CASSLRVDRVVTGELFF

clone size: once
V gene: TRBV10-3
J gene: TRBJ2-3
D gene: -
CDR3 DNA: TGTGCCATCAGTGAGTTCCGAGCGGGCGGCACAGATACGCAGTATTTT
CDR3 protein: CAISEFRAGGTDTQYF

clone size: -
V gene: TRBV10-3
J gene: TRBJ2-1
D gene: -
CDR3 DNA: TGTGCCATCAGTGAGTCGGCCGATTACAATGAGCAGTTCTTC
CDR3 protein: CAISESADYNEQFF

clone size: -
V gene: TRBV10-3
J gene: TRBJ2-1
D gene: TRBD2
CDR3 DNA: TGTGCCATCAGTGGCTTAGCGGGGGAAAACAATGAGCAGTTCTTC
CDR3 protein: CAISGLAGENNEQFF

clone size: few
V gene: TRBV13
J gene: TRBJ1-2
D gene: TRBD1
CDR3 DNA: TGTGCCAGCAGCTTGGGGACAGGGCGGGTCGATGGCTACACCTTC
CDR3 protein: CASSLGTGRVDGYTF

clone size: few
V gene: TRBV12-3/TRBV12-4
J gene: TRBJ2-3
D gene: -
CDR3 DNA: TGTGCCAGCAGCTCCGGGGTCGGAAAGGGGTATTTT
CDR3 protein: CASSSGVGKGYF

clone size: few
V gene: TRBV20-1
J gene: TRBJ2-1
D gene: TRBD1
CDR3 DNA: TGCAGTGCTCCGGACAGGACCTACAATGAGCAGTTCTTC
CDR3 protein: CSAPDRTYNEQFF

clone size: -
V gene: TRBV20-1
J gene: TRBJ1-5
D gene: -
CDR3 DNA: TGCAGTGCTAGTGCGGGGGTGAATCAGCCCCAGCATTTT
CDR3 protein: CSASAGVNQPQHF

clone size: -
V gene: TRBV9
J gene: TRBJ2-7
D gene: -
CDR3 DNA: TGTGCCAGCAGCGTAGGGGAAGAACCCTACGAGCAGTACTTC
CDR3 protein: CASSVGEEPYEQYF

clone size: few
V gene: TRBV29-1
J gene: TRBJ2-7
D gene: TRBD1
CDR3 DNA: TGCAGCGTTGAACAGGGGGATCGCTACGAGCAGTACTTC
CDR3 protein: CSVEQGDRYEQYF

clone size: few
V gene: TRBV20-1
J gene: TRBJ2-3
D gene: -
CDR3 DNA: TGCAGTGCTAGAGTTCCGGCTCGGGGGATCACAGATACGCAGTATTTT
CDR3 protein: CSARVPARGITDTQYF

clone size: -
V gene: TRBV7-9
J gene: TRBJ1-2
D gene: -
CDR3 DNA: TGTGCCAGCAGCTCAACTCTACCGACTGGACAGACGGACTATGGCTACACCTTC
CDR3 protein: CASSSTLPTGQTDYGYTF

clone size: -
V gene: TRBV18
J gene: TRBJ1-2
D gene: -
CDR3 DNA: TGCGCCAGCTCACCTTCGGACAGAAGCTATGGCTACACCTTC
CDR3 protein: CASSPSDRSYGYTF

clone size: -
V gene: TRBV12-3/TRBV12-4
J gene: TRBJ2-7
D gene: -
CDR3 DNA: TGTGCCAGCAGTCCCAGGAAGGAGGGGAGGTCCTACGAGCAGTACTTC
CDR3 protein: CASSPRKEGRSYEQYF

clone size: -
V gene: TRBV12-3/TRBV12-4
J gene: TRBJ2-7
D gene: -
CDR3 DNA: TGTGCCAGCAGTTCCCACTGCACAGAAATCTACGAGCAGTACTTC
CDR3 protein: CASSSHCTEIYEQYF